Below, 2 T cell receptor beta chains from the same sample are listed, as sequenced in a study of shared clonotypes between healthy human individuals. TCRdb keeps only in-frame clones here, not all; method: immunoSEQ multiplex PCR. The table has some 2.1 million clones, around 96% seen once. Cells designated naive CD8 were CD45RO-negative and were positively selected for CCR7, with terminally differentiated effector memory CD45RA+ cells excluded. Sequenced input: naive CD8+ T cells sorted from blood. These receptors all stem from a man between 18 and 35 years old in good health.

The DNA of the CDR3 is TGTGCCAGCAGCACCACAGGGGGCGCAGATGGCTACACCTTC. It translates to CASSTTGGADGYTF. The chain employs TRBV7-9 and TRBJ1-2; 9 nucleotides agree with TRBD1. Unmatched junction bases numbered 7, after V lost 5 bases and J lost 6 bases. Germline loops: CDR1 SEHNR, CDR2 FQNEAQ (reference sequence). The length of the CDR3 is 14 residues.

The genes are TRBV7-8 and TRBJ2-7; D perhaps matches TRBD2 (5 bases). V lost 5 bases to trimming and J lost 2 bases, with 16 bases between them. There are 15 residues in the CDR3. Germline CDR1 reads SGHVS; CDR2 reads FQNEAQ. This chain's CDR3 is CASSIPLGMTYEQYF. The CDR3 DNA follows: TGTGCCAGCAGCATACCCCTCGGGATGACCTACGAGCAGTACTTC.